A single T cell receptor (beta chain) is shown here with its context. The target antigen is unknown. These data originate in a study of healthy donors' naive CD4 and CD8 T cells. Study-wide points: Negatively charged CDR3s marked CD8+ lineage; positively charged CDR3s marked CD4+ lineage.

Each TCR library used roughly 490 ng of total RNA and a linear amplification protocol. Original processing notes: Sequencing covered 70,000 to 95,000 rearranged alpha-chain transcripts across 5 healthy donors. TCRdb re-derived calls from the reads in MiXCR, one entry per CDR3 protein. The V and J calls follow TCRdb's processing rather than the paper's. Seen here are 150,000 to 200,000 distinct CDR3 sequences, over 60% observed once, and the top ten hold about 2.3%. The V end lost 2 bases, the J end lost 5 bases, and 10 bases lay between the germline ends. Germline CDR1 is GTSNPN and CDR2 is SVGIG (reference sequence). The CDR3 spans 12 residues.

This TCR came from a pool of human donors in good health; the sample pools cells from several healthy donors. The material sequenced was naive CD4+ and CD8+ T cells sorted from blood, pooled from several donors. The chain carries TRBV30 and TRBJ2-7, with D unresolved. CDR3 in amino acids: CAWSMTRDEQYF. The DNA of the CDR3 is TGTGCCTGGAGTATGACAAGAGACGAGCAGTACTTC.